The 23 T cell receptor beta chains given below trace back to one sample, sequenced in a study of blood T cell repertoires in COVID-19. Using immunoSEQ multiplex PCR, the repertoire was profiled, and TCRdb retains in-frame clones only, with some absent. This table has a few hundred thousand clones, 86% appearing once. Input material: peripheral blood. These receptors were taken from a woman aged 30 to 39 with active or convalescent COVID-19.

This clone was picked up one time. This chain joins TRBV18 and TRBJ1-1, with D maybe TRBD1 (5 bases). Germline CDR1 reads KGHSH; CDR2 reads LQKENI. CDR3 size: 14 residues. The V and J ends lost 3 bases and 0 bases respectively, with 8 bases between them. CDR3 sequence reads: CASSPQGMNTEAFF. The DNA of the CDR3 is TGTGCCAGCTCACCCCAGGGCATGAACACTGAAGCTTTCTTT.

This sequence joins TRBV5-1 and TRBJ1-2; 8 positions match TRBD1. The CDR3 length is 13 residues. Trimming at V came to 3 bases and at J to 8 bases, leaving 6 bases not matched to a gene. The germline V gene encodes CDR1 SGHRS and CDR2 YFSETQ. The CDR3 region has the DNA TGCGCCAGCAGCTATGACAGGGGCAGGGGCTACACCTTC. It is translated as CASSYDRGRGYTF.

V gene TRBV7-2 combines with J gene TRBJ1-2; TRBD1 matches 7 bases. Germline lookup yields CDR1 SGHTA and CDR2 FQGNSA. After removal of 2 bases from V and 5 bases from J, the junction contained 5 bases not matched to a gene. The CDR3 is 14 residues long. CDR3 region: CASSLTETGYGYTF. CDR3 in DNA: TGTGCCAGCAGCTTAACAGAGACAGGGTATGGCTACACCTTC.

J is TRBJ1-1 and V is TRBV24-1; 9 bases line up with TRBD1. Germline V lookup: CDR1 KGHDR, CDR2 SFDVKD. This CDR3 spans 12 amino acids. V shed 7 bases, J shed 10 bases, and the junction held 6 bases outside the gene matches. CDR3 sequence: CATSLGTGTAFF. The CDR3 DNA follows: TGTGCCACCAGCCTCGGGACAGGGACAGCTTTCTTT.

The rearrangement links TRBV6-5 to TRBJ1-4; 8 bases line up with TRBD1. The CDR3 runs 14 residues. J was trimmed by 7 bases and V by 6 bases; bases with no gene match: 7. Germline-derived CDR1 and CDR2 are MNHEY and SVGAGI. The CDR3 DNA reads TGTGCCAGCAGGTCAGGGGGCCTAGGTGAAAAACTGTTTTTT. Amino acid sequence: CASRSGGLGEKLFF.

The rearrangement joins TRBV7-3 to TRBJ2-2; D perhaps matches TRBD1 (6 bases). Germline CDR1 is SGHTA and CDR2 is FQGTGA. V lost 5 bases and J 5 bases, leaving 12 bases between the germline ends. CDR3 length: 14 residues. In DNA, the CDR3 is TGTGCCAGCAGCGCTACAGGGACGACCGGGGAGCTGTTTTTT. It translates to CASSATGTTGELFF.

The chain has TRBV5-1 and TRBJ1-5, with 7 bases fitting TRBD1. Germline trimming cut 4 bases from V and 6 bases from J; bases unmatched to any gene: 7. Germline V CDR1 and CDR2: SGHRS, YFSETQ. CDR3 length equals 14 residues. CDR3 DNA: TGCGCCAGCAGCACAGGGGAATTGAGTCAGCCCCAGCATTTT. Its translation is CASSTGELSQPQHF.

This chain links TRBV5-6 with TRBJ1-2; D possibly corresponds to TRBD1 (6 bases). In germline, CDR1 is SGHDT, CDR2 YYEEEE. The ends were cut back, 5 bases at V and 4 bases at J, with 24 bases in the middle. This CDR3 contains 17 residues. Here the CDR3 reads CASSQTTGHILSYGYTF. Written as DNA, the CDR3 is TGTGCCAGCAGTCAAACCACGGGACATATACTGAGCTATGGCTACACCTTC.

The genes are TRBV30 and TRBJ1-1; D gene unclear. Germline lookup yields CDR1 GTSNPN and CDR2 SVGIG (reference sequence). The CDR3 runs to 12 residues. Trimming stripped 2 bases from V and 2 bases from J, with 6 bases between. For the CDR3, the DNA is TGTGCCTGGAGTCAGTTTAACACTGAAGCTTTCTTT. Translation gives CAWSQFNTEAFF.

The genes are TRBV10-2 and TRBJ1-1; D ambiguous. Germline V gene lookup returns CDR1 WSHSY and CDR2 SAAADI. Trimming shortened V by 4 bases and J by 2 bases, and 14 bases separated the two germline ends. The CDR3 is made up of 15 amino acids. The CDR3 sequence: CASSVGATLNTEAFF. In DNA, the CDR3 is TGCGCCAGCAGTGTGGGAGCGACTCTAAACACTGAAGCTTTCTTT.

This clone was found once. The chain carries TRBV14 and TRBJ2-3; 9 bases are shared with TRBD1. CDR1 is SGHDN, CDR2 FVKESK, per germline. Trimming removed 2 bases from V and 2 bases from J; junction bases left unmatched: 8. The CDR3 sequence is 17 residues long. Written as DNA, the CDR3 is TGTGCCAGCAGCCAATTCCGGGACAGGGCCATCACAGATACGCAGTATTTT. Its translation: CASSQFRDRAITDTQYF.

The chain combines TRBV27 with TRBJ2-2; 9 bases align to TRBD2. This CDR3 has 13 residues. CDR1 is MNHEY, CDR2 SMNVEV, per germline (reference sequence). V trimming: 6 bases; J trimming: 9 bases; junction bases outside the gene matches: 5. CDR3 loop: CASRGGGARELFF. The CDR3 DNA reads as TGTGCCAGCAGGGGCGGGGGGGCGCGGGAGCTGTTTTTT.

The chain uses TRBV29-1 and TRBJ2-3; D uncertain. The CDR3 spans 15 residues. Germline V gene lookup returns CDR1 SQVTM and CDR2 ANQGSEA. V was cut by 4 bases and J by 0 bases, with 14 bases left in between. As DNA, the CDR3 is TGCAGCGTTGTAGGAGCCCGTATTAGCACAGATACGCAGTATTTT. Protein product: CSVVGARISTDTQYF.

As to this clone: Other DNA sequences in the sample encode the same CDR3. The rearrangement joins TRBV18 to TRBJ1-1; TRBD1 might be the D (6 bases). This CDR3 comprises 14 residues. CDR1 is KGHSH, CDR2 LQKENI, per germline. V lost 2 bases, J lost 4 bases, and 11 bases lay in between. The DNA of the CDR3 is TGTGCCAGCTCACCAGGGGGCAGGGGCACTGAAGCTTTCTTT. Translation: CASSPGGRGTEAFF.

This clone has a single count. J is TRBJ1-1 and V is TRBV19, with 8 bases that match TRBD1. CDR3 size: 13 residues. Trimming removed 9 bases from V and 5 bases from J; junction bases left unmatched: 8. CDR1 and CDR2 (germline): LNHDA, SQIVND (reference sequence). The CDR3 coding sequence is TGTGCCAGCCTATTGACAGGGGAGACTGAAGCTTTCTTT. The encoded protein is CASLLTGETEAFF.

The chain couples TRBV7-2 to TRBJ2-1; TRBD2 agrees at 8 bases. Germline V gives CDR1 SGHTA, CDR2 FQGNSA. The V and J ends lost 5 bases and 3 bases, in that order; junction bases with no gene match: 6. CDR3 size: 15 residues. The DNA of the CDR3 is TGTGCCAGCAGCCCGGTCGGGGGGGACTACAATGAGCAGTTCTTC. This codes for CASSPVGGDYNEQFF.

This chain links TRBV12-3 or TRBV12-4 with TRBJ1-6; D may be TRBD1 (6 bases). The V gene lost 4 bases and the J gene lost 12 bases, with 7 bases spanning the gap. The CDR3 sequence is 11 residues long. The CDR3 spells CASSSRGPLHF. CDR3 in DNA: TGTGCCAGCAGTTCCAGGGGACCCCTCCACTTT.

There are a few counts of this clone. This chain links TRBV5-1 with TRBJ2-1; TRBD2 matches at 15 bases. CDR3 size: 17 residues. Looked up from germline, CDR1 is SGHRS and CDR2 is YFSETQ. Unmatched junction bases numbered 9, after V lost 4 bases and J lost 7 bases. The CDR3 region has the DNA TGCGCCAGCAGCCTGCGGACTAGCGGGGGGGCTGGTAATGAGCAGTTCTTC. This sequence encodes CASSLRTSGGAGNEQFF.

The CDR3 loop reads CASSLAGRDSPLHF. The CDR3 bases are TGTGCCAGCAGCTTAGCAGGGAGGGATTCACCCCTCCACTTT. This rearrangement joins TRBV7-2 to TRBJ1-6; D remains ambiguous. Between the trimmed V and J ends, which lost 0 bases and 8 bases, there was a span of 8 bases. The CDR3 has 14 residues. Germline assignment: CDR1 SGHTA and CDR2 FQGNSA.

The rearrangement links TRBV3-1 (or the pseudogene TRBV3-2) to TRBJ1-1; no clear D. V lost 0 bases, J lost 7 bases, and 12 bases lay in between. The germline CDR1 and CDR2 sequences are LGHDT and YNNKEL (reference sequence). The CDR3 length is 14 residues. The CDR3: CASSQDREVVEAFF. The DNA for the CDR3 is TGTGCCAGCAGCCAAGATAGGGAGGTGGTTGAAGCTTTCTTT.

A few counts support this clone. The chain couples TRBV7-9 to TRBJ1-4; 7 bases match TRBD1. This CDR3 has 14 amino acids. Germline loops: CDR1 SEHNR, CDR2 FQNEAQ (reference sequence). Trimming at V came to 4 bases and at J to 7 bases, leaving 6 bases not matched to a gene. CDR3 sequence reads: CASSSRGSGEKLFF. As DNA, the CDR3 is TGTGCCAGCAGCTCCAGGGGGTCAGGTGAAAAACTGTTTTTT. Using reference TRBV7-9 and TRBJ1-4 for the parts outside the CDR3, the full variable domain is DTGVSQNPRHKITKRGQNVTFRCDPISEHNRLYWYRQTLGQGPEFLTYFQNEAQLEKSRLLSDRFSAERPKGSFSTLEIQRTEQGDSAMYLCASSSRGSGEKLFFGSGTQLSVL.

Many counts were recorded for this clone. The chain links TRBV6-2 or TRBV6-3 to TRBJ2-1; 7 bases are a match to TRBD2. The CDR3 is made up of 15 amino acids. Unmatched junction bases numbered 5, after V lost 2 bases and J lost 4 bases. Germline V gene data show CDR1 as MNHEY and CDR2 as SVGEGT. The CDR3 DNA follows: TGTGCCAGCAGTTACGCAAGCGGGATTTACAATGAGCAGTTCTTC. It specifies CASSYASGIYNEQFF.

The chain joins TRBV6-5 to TRBJ1-2; a possible D gene is TRBD1 (6 bases). Trimming removed 8 bases at V and 1 base at J, with 11 bases between. The CDR3 is 13 residues long. Looked up from germline, CDR1 is MNHEY and CDR2 is SVGAGI. The CDR3 reads CASADSFNYGYTF. Written as DNA, the CDR3 is TGTGCCAGCGCGGACAGTTTTAACTATGGCTACACCTTC.